The 12 T cell receptor beta chains listed next were all sequenced from one sample in a study of blood T cells in healthy people across ages. It was with a sample-barcoded 5' primer and a J-beta primer mix that a second PCR of about 7 to 12 cycles was run. TCRdb itself ran the 5' RACE reads through MiXCR, one entry per CDR3 protein. The table lists roughly 2 million distinct CDR3 sequences, about 50% of them singletons. Sequencing was done on a sample of blood. The receptors were gathered from a woman aged 35 to 49 in good health.

The chain links TRBV9 to TRBJ2-5; D is unresolved. The germline V gene has CDR1 SGDLS and CDR2 YYNGEE. This CDR3 is built from 14 residues. V lost 0 bases to trimming and J lost 2 bases, with 8 bases between them. The CDR3 loop is CASSVGIRQETQYF. In nucleotides, the CDR3 is TGTGCCAGCAGCGTAGGGATACGGCAAGAGACCCAGTACTTC.

V gene TRBV12-3 or TRBV12-4 combines with J gene TRBJ2-1; 16 positions match TRBD2. The CDR3 spans 14 residues. J lost 15 bases, V lost 5 bases, and 7 bases had no gene match. The CDR3 loop is CASSIGTSGGARFF. In nucleotides, the CDR3 is TGTGCCAGCAGTATCGGGACTAGCGGGGGGGCTCGGTTCTTC.

The chain's CDR3 is CASSNTGRPSGTPLHF. The CDR3 DNA sequence: TGTGCCAGCAGTAACACGGGACGCCCTTCGGGGACACCCCTCCACTTT. The genes are TRBV6-6 and TRBJ1-6, with a possible D match to TRBD1 (5 bases). Germline assignment: CDR1 MNHNY and CDR2 SVGAGI (reference sequence). The CDR3 sequence is 16 residues long. The V and J ends lost 5 bases and 11 bases respectively, with 22 bases between them.

The chain joins TRBV20-1 to TRBJ1-2; no firm D call. Germline lookup yields CDR1 DFQATT and CDR2 SNEGSKA (reference sequence). V lost 7 bases to trimming and J lost 8 bases, with 20 bases between them. The CDR3 sequence is 13 residues long. Written as DNA, the CDR3 is TGCAGTGTCGAATCCGGGCGACCGGGGGGCTACACCTTC. Its translation: CSVESGRPGGYTF.

The gene calls are TRBV4-2 and TRBJ2-7; 11 nucleotides line up with TRBD1. There are 16 residues in the CDR3. Germline V gene sequence: CDR1 LGHNA, CDR2 YNFKEQ. J lost 5 bases, V lost 3 bases, and 9 bases had no gene match. The CDR3 DNA reads TGTGCCAGCAGCCACGGGACAGGGGGTAGGATCAACGAGCAGTACTTC. Amino acids: CASSHGTGGRINEQYF.

The gene calls are TRBV20-1 and TRBJ2-7; 9 bases align to TRBD1. V trimming: 1 base; J trimming: 1 base; junction bases outside the gene matches: 5. CDR1 and CDR2 (germline): DFQATT, SNEGSKA (reference sequence). The CDR3 totals 15 residues. CDR3 coding DNA: TGCAGTGCTAGAGCTTCCGGGACAGGGTCCTACGAGCAGTACTTC. Its protein product is CSARASGTGSYEQYF.

The CDR3 loop is CASSYSSGDVTDTQYF. The CDR3 region has the DNA TGTGCCAGCAGTTACTCCTCAGGGGACGTCACAGATACGCAGTATTTT. V and J are TRBV6-2 or TRBV6-3 and TRBJ2-3, with D possibly being TRBD1 (6 bases). Germline V CDR1 and CDR2: MNHEY, SVGEGT. CDR3 length: 16 amino acids. Trimming cost V 0 bases and J 2 bases, with 12 bases left between them.

The chain recombines TRBV24-1 with TRBJ2-1, with unresolved D. The ends were cut back, 4 bases at V and 0 bases at J, with 18 bases in the middle. The CDR3 loop spans 18 amino acids. Per germline, CDR1 KGHDR and CDR2 SFDVKD. The CDR3 DNA follows: TGTGCCACCAGTGAGGGGATTCGGCAGTTAAGCTCCTACAATGAGCAGTTCTTC. Amino acids: CATSEGIRQLSSYNEQFF.

There are many counts of this clonotype. The rearrangement uses TRBV29-1 and TRBJ2-3; no clear D. In germline, CDR1 is SQVTM, CDR2 ANQGSEA. The germline V and J ends were trimmed by 4 bases and 0 bases, with 11 bases remaining between them. CDR3 length equals 14 residues. CDR3 bases: TGCAGCGTTGCCCGCGTCTCTAGCACAGATACGCAGTATTTT. Its translation: CSVARVSSTDTQYF.

This clonotype was found a few times. The rearrangement links TRBV28 to TRBJ2-1; D may match TRBD1 or TRBD2 (5 bases each). CDR1 and CDR2 (germline): MDHEN, SYDVKM. The V and J ends lost 1 base and 14 bases respectively, with 12 bases between them. The CDR3 is made up of 12 amino acids. The CDR3 region is CASSLSQGVKFF. CDR3 DNA: TGTGCCAGCAGTTTATCCCAGGGAGTTAAGTTCTTC.

The rearrangement joins TRBV2 to TRBJ2-5, with D perhaps TRBD2 (6 bases). There are 15 residues in the CDR3. Germline V CDR1 and CDR2: SNHLY, FYNNEI. V was shortened by 11 bases and J by 4 bases, with 23 bases between the two germline ends. CDR3: CALGGQGTGGETQYF. In DNA, the CDR3 is TGTGCCTTAGGAGGGCAGGGTACCGGCGGAGAGACCCAGTACTTC.

This clonotype came up a few times. V gene TRBV7-2 combines with J gene TRBJ2-5; 7 nucleotides match TRBD1. The CDR3 totals 14 residues. Germline values: CDR1 SGHTA, CDR2 FQGNSA. Trimming at V came to 4 bases and at J to 4 bases, leaving 6 bases not matched to a gene. CDR3: CASSSRGGGETQYF. The CDR3 region has the DNA TGTGCCAGCAGCTCTCGAGGGGGCGGAGAGACCCAGTACTTC.